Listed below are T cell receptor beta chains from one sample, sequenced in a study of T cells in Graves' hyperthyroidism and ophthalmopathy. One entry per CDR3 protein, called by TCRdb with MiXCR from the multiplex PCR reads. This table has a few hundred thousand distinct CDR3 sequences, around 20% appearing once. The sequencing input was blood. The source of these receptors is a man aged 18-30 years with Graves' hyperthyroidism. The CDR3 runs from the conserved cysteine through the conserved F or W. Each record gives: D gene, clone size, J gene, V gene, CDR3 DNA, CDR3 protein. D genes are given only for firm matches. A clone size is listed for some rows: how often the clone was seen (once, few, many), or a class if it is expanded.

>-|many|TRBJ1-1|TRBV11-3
TGTGCCAGCAGCTTAGCCGACTGGGTAATGAACACTGAAGCTTTCTTT
CASSLADWVMNTEAFF
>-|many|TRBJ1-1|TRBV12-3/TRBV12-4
TGTGCCAGCATCCCGGGGGGGGCGCATACTGAAGCTTTCTTT
CASIPGGAHTEAFF
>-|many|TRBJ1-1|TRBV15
TGTGCCACCAGCAGAGATCGAGGCCGGTCGGAAGCTTTCTTT
CATSRDRGRSEAFF
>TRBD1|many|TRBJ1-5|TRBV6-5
TGTGCCAGCAGTTACGCAGGGGGCGGATACCAGCCCCAGCATTTT
CASSYAGGGYQPQHF
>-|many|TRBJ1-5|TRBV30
TGTGCCTGGAGTCTGGGTTATAGCAATCAGCCCCAGCATTTT
CAWSLGYSNQPQHF
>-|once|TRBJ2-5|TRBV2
TGTGCCAGCAGAGAGACCCGAGCGGGCGGGGAGACCCAGTACTTC
CASRETRAGGETQYF
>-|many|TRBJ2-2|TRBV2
TGTGCCAGCAGAGGGGCGAACACCGGGGAGCTGTTTTTT
CASRGANTGELFF
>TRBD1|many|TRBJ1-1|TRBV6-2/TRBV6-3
TGTGCCAGCAGTTCCTGGGACAGCTGGAAAGCTTTCTTT
CASSSWDSWKAFF
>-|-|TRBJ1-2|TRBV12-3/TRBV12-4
TGTGCCAGCAAACCGGGACACAGTAACTATGGCTACACCTTC
CASKPGHSNYGYTF
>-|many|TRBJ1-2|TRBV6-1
TGTGCCAGCAGTGAAGCTGGAGGTGGCTACACCTTC
CASSEAGGGYTF
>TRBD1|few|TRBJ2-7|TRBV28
TGTGCCAGCAGTTTAGAGTTGCGGGACAGGGGGTCGGGCTACGAGCAGTACTTC
CASSLELRDRGSGYEQYF
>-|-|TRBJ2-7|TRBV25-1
TGTGCCAGCAGTGAAGGGTCAGGCTGGTCCTACGAGCAGTACTTC
CASSEGSGWSYEQYF
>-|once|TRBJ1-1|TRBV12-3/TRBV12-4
TGTACCAGCAGTACTAGAGGGTTTGGAGCTTTCTTT
CTSSTRGFGAFF
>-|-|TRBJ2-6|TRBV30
TGTGCCTGGAGCGGAGCTGGGGCCAACGTCCTGACTTTC
CAWSGAGANVLTF
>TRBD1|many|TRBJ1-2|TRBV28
TGTGCCAGCAGTTTAGGGGACAGGTCTAACTATGGCTACACCTTC
CASSLGDRSNYGYTF
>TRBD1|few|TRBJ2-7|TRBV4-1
TGCGCCAGCAGCCAAGCGGTGGACAGGGGTTACGAGCAGTACTTC
CASSQAVDRGYEQYF
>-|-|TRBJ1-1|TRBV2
TGTGCCAGCAGTCCCACGGGGGGGGGGAACACTGAAGCTTTCTTT
CASSPTGGGNTEAFF
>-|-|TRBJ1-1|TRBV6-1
TGTGCCAGCCCAAAGGTAGGTAGTGGGAGAAAGGGAACTGAAGCTTTCTTT
CASPKVGSGRKGTEAFF
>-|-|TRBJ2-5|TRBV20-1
TGCAGTGCCTGGGGCCCCGACTACCAAGAGACCCAGTACTTC
CSAWGPDYQETQYF
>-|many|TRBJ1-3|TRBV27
TGTGCCAGCAGCAGAACAGAGGCAGGCTGGTACTCTGGAAACACCATATATTTT
CASSRTEAGWYSGNTIYF
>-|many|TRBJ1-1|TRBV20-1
TGCAGTGCTAGAGAAATCCAGGCCCCGAATGAAGCTTTCTTT
CSAREIQAPNEAFF
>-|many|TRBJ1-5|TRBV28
TGTGCCAGCAGTTTAACAGCTGGGACCGTTAGCAATCAGCCCCAGCATTTT
CASSLTAGTVSNQPQHF